This T cell receptor beta chain derives from a study of T cells in Graves' hyperthyroidism and ophthalmopathy. For the diagnoses, clinical symptoms, serum thyroxine and TRAb, thyroid ultrasound and orbital computed tomography were used. Isolation of PBMCs was performed on about 10 ml fresh peripheral blood. The CDR3 regions of TCR beta were amplified from RNA transcripts. With the HTBI primer set, the TCR CDR3 went through a first round of RT-PCR. TCRdb re-called the multiplex PCR reads through MiXCR, storing one row per CDR3 protein. The profile shows 500,000 or so distinct CDR3 sequences, 15% to 20% of them singletons. This clonotype appeared a few times. Its antigen is currently unknown. General study points: Most clonotypes that expanded in the thyroid above 0.001 also showed up in blood. Stable hyperthyroidism was separated from ophthalmopathy by a model based on 13 V-J features.

Specimen: blood. This clonotype was sampled from a woman younger than 35 with Graves' ophthalmopathy.

The CDR3 DNA sequence: TGTGCCAGCAGCTTGACAGCAACCGGGGAGCTGTTTTTT. Protein: CASSLTATGELFF. V usage is TRBV5-5 and J usage is TRBJ2-2; D not certain. This CDR3 is 13 amino acids long. Germline V CDR1 and CDR2: SGHKS, YYEKEE (reference sequence). V lost 1 base to trimming and J lost 5 bases, with 6 bases between them.